Sequencing of this TCR beta chain was carried out in a study of human T cells and chemical hapten exposure. Study-level background: Upper-back patches of 0.01% DPC were read at 6 days.

In its sample, this clonotype was seen many times. Its specificity is not known. The study's findings and limits: Donor immune responses may differ from healthy people's, since all donors had alopecia.

The study used a library that attached unique molecular identifiers to individual cDNA molecules. TCRdb fed the RACE reads into MiXCR, producing one record per CDR3 protein. This sample yields about 80,000 distinct CDR3 sequences, of which about 8% are seen a single time; roughly 1.5% belongs to the top ten. The trim removed 5 bases at V and 1 base at J, leaving 2 bases unmatched. The CDR3 has 16 amino acids. As for time point: patch test 1, 2 weeks after DPC sensitization. Noted treatment: therapeutic diphenylcyclopropenone sensitization with weekly scalp DPC. The chain employs TRBV12-3 or TRBV12-4 and TRBJ2-3; TRBD2 matches at 14 bases. This receptor was taken from a woman aged 25 to 39 with alopecia areata. Some clones in this sample may be carry-over from other donors' samples. Sequencing used whole blood, obtained in connection with sensitization to the hapten diphenylcyclopropenone (DPC). In nucleotides, the CDR3 is TGTGCCAGCAGTCTGACTAGCGGGGGGGGCACAGATACGCAGTATTTT. It encodes CASSLTSGGGTDTQYF.